These T cell receptor beta chains were read from a single sample in a study of blood T cells in healthy people across ages. TCRdb reanalysed the 5' RACE reads using MiXCR and keeps one entry per CDR3 protein. This sample yields some 690,000 distinct CDR3 sequences, of which about a fifth are seen a single time; around a fifth belongs to the top ten. Sequencing input: blood. The source of these receptors is a man between 65 and 79 years old in good health. Each CDR3 is given with its conserved first and last residue. Fields, in order: V gene, clone size, D gene, J gene, CDR3 protein, CDR3 DNA. A D gene is named only where the DNA matches it firmly. Clone size is not always given. Where it is, it says once, few, many or a class for expanded clones.

TRBV6-1	NA	TRBD2	TRBJ2-1	CASSDSGRGNEQFF	TGTGCCAGCAGTGATAGCGGGAGAGGGAATGAGCAGTTCTTC
TRBV12-3/TRBV12-4	few	NA	TRBJ1-4	CASSFGGGRGEKLFF	TGTGCCAGCAGTTTCGGGGGAGGTCGTGGTGAAAAACTGTTTTTT
TRBV5-1	NA	NA	TRBJ2-7	CASSIDRTYEQYF	TGCGCCAGCAGCATTGACCGGACCTACGAGCAGTACTTC
TRBV20-1	NA	TRBD1	TRBJ1-1	CSAEGTDTEAFF	TGCAGTGCCGAGGGGACAGACACTGAAGCTTTCTTT
TRBV20-1	many	NA	TRBJ2-3	CSARERTDTQYF	TGCAGTGCTAGAGAGAGGACAGATACGCAGTATTTT
TRBV20-1	NA	TRBD1	TRBJ1-1	CRYYRGLNTEAFF	TGCAGATACTACAGGGGGTTGAACACTGAAGCTTTCTTT
TRBV20-1	few	TRBD2	TRBJ2-1	CSAQTSGSVNEQFF	TGCAGTGCCCAGACTAGCGGGTCGGTCAATGAGCAGTTCTTC
TRBV18	few	NA	TRBJ2-4	CASSPGTEKNIQYF	TGTGCCAGCTCACCAGGCACAGAGAAAAACATTCAGTACTTC
TRBV28	few	NA	TRBJ2-7	CATNTQGLSYEQYF	TGTGCCACTAACACCCAGGGCCTCTCCTACGAGCAGTACTTC
TRBV6-5	few	TRBD2	TRBJ2-1	CASSYSWREMGYNEQFF	TGTGCCAGCAGTTACTCCTGGCGGGAGATGGGGTACAATGAGCAGTTCTTC
TRBV24-1	NA	NA	TRBJ2-1	CATASDPYNEQFF	TGTGCCACCGCATCGGACCCCTACAATGAGCAGTTCTTC
TRBV7-6	NA	NA	TRBJ2-7	CASRGDIAYEQYF	TGTGCCAGCAGGGGCGACATAGCCTACGAGCAGTACTTC
TRBV29-1	NA	NA	TRBJ1-1	CSVSTGNTEAFF	TGCAGCGTCTCGACAGGGAACACTGAAGCTTTCTTT
TRBV6-5	few	NA	TRBJ2-1	CASSPNRAGYNEQFF	TGTGCCAGCAGTCCCAACAGGGCTGGCTACAATGAGCAGTTCTTC
TRBV7-3	few	NA	TRBJ2-5	CASSVRLGETQYF	TGTGCCAGCAGCGTTCGCCTGGGAGAGACCCAGTACTTC
TRBV13	few	TRBD1	TRBJ1-1	CASIGKVRQGAISEAFF	TGTGCCAGCATCGGTAAGGTACGGCAGGGGGCGATCTCTGAAGCTTTCTTT
TRBV30	NA	TRBD1	TRBJ2-5	CAWGDRGETQYF	TGTGCCTGGGGTGACAGGGGGGAGACCCAGTACTTC
TRBV28	many	NA	TRBJ2-6	CASNSGANVLTF	TGTGCCAGCAATTCTGGGGCCAACGTCCTGACTTTC
TRBV7-9	NA	NA	TRBJ2-4	CASSADRGTIAKNIQYF	TGTGCCAGCAGCGCTGACCGGGGTACCATAGCCAAAAACATTCAGTACTTC
TRBV29-1	NA	NA	TRBJ2-1	CSGVRGSSEQFF	TGCAGCGGCGTTAGGGGCAGCAGTGAGCAGTTCTTC
TRBV9	NA	NA	TRBJ1-4	CASSAQAGGVEKLFF	TGTGCCAGCAGCGCCCAAGCGGGGGGCGTTGAAAAACTGTTTTTT
TRBV12-3/TRBV12-4	few	NA	TRBJ1-4	CASSPPARAEKLFF	TGTGCCAGCAGTCCTCCCGCCAGGGCTGAAAAACTGTTTTTT
TRBV5-1	NA	NA	TRBJ1-1	CASSGGPGTWNTEAFF	TGCGCCAGCAGCGGTGGTCCCGGGACTTGGAACACTGAAGCTTTCTTT
TRBV6-1	NA	NA	TRBJ2-5	CASNKPNRQRETQYF	TGTGCCAGCAATAAACCGAACAGGCAGAGGGAGACCCAGTACTTC
TRBV6-5	NA	NA	TRBJ2-5	CASSPFLRETQYF	TGTGCCAGCAGCCCTTTTCTTCGAGAGACCCAGTACTTC
TRBV7-9	NA	NA	TRBJ2-3	CASSPPWDTDTQYF	TGTGCCAGCAGCCCCCCCTGGGACACAGATACGCAGTATTTT
TRBV12-5	NA	NA	TRBJ2-1	CASGLELSNEQFF	TGTGCTAGTGGTTTGGAACTCAGCAATGAGCAGTTCTTC
TRBV11-2	few	TRBD2	TRBJ2-3	CASSFAGGPGTDTQYF	TGTGCCAGCAGCTTTGCGGGAGGGCCCGGCACAGATACGCAGTATTTT
TRBV6-1	NA	TRBD1	TRBJ2-1	CASSKDRGYNEQFF	TGTGCCAGCAGCAAGGACAGGGGGTACAATGAGCAGTTCTTC
TRBV12-3/TRBV12-4	NA	NA	TRBJ1-2	CASSLKGFRDYGYTF	TGTGCCAGCAGTTTAAAAGGATTTCGGGACTATGGCTACACCTTC
TRBV18	few	TRBD1	TRBJ2-6	CASSQETGDRSGANVLTF	TGTGCCAGCTCACAAGAGACAGGGGACCGCTCTGGGGCCAACGTCCTGACTTTC